The following is a T cell receptor (beta chain) sequence with its context. Measured with immunoSEQ multiplex PCR; TCRdb has only the in-frame clones, and not every one. The data show roughly 400,000 clones, around nine tenths seen once. The sample comes from a study of blood T cell repertoires in COVID-19. Germline trimming cut 6 bases from V and 0 bases from J; bases unmatched to any gene: 4. Germline V lookup: CDR1 MNHEY, CDR2 SVGAGI. The CDR3 is 15 residues long. The source material was PBMCs or T cells enriched from blood (not recorded which). The V gene is TRBV6-5, the J gene TRBJ1-3; TRBD1 agrees at 8 bases. This clonotype originated in a woman between 18 and 29 years old who had been exposed to COVID-19. CDR3 in DNA: TGTGCCAGCAGCGGACAGGGATCCTCTGGAAACACCATATATTTT. Its translation is CASSGQGSSGNTIYF.